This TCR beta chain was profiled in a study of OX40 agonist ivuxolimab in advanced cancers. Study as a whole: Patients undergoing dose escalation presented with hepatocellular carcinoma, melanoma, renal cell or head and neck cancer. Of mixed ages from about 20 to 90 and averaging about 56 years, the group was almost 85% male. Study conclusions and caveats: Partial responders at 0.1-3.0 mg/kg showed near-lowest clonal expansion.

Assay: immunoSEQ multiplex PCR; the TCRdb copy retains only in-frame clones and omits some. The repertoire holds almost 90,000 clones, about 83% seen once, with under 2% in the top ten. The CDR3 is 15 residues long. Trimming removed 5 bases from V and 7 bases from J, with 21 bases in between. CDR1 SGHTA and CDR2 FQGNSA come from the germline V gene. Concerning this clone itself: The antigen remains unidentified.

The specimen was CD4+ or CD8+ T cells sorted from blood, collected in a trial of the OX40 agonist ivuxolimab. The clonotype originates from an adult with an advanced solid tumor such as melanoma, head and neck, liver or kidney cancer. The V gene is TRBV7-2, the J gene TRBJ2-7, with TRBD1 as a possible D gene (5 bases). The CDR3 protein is CASSPRVGDLGEQYF. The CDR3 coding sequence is TGTGCCAGCAGCCCCAGGGTAGGGGATCTGGGGGAGCAGTACTTC.